This T cell receptor beta chain is from a study of blood T cell repertoires in COVID-19. Overall study: Italy, Spain and the United States were the sources of the convalescent and acute COVID-19 samples. Nucleic acid was either cDNA or gDNA, and it came from T cells, B-cell-depleted T cells, or PBMCs.

This clone was counted only a few times. In the authors' methods: Quantification of nucleated cells was approximated via reference gene primer amplification. TCRdb's table, derived via immunoSEQ multiplex PCR, lists solely in-frame clones and lacks some. V and J calls plus clone size are reproduced from that table; the DNA served to infer D and trimming. The table lists some 83,000 clones, 72% of them singletons. Germline V gene lookup returns CDR1 MNHEY and CDR2 SVGAGI. The CDR3 length is 14 residues. V was trimmed by 5 bases and J by 6 bases, leaving 15 bases between them. The sequenced sample was peripheral blood. The clonotype comes from an elderly woman with acute or convalescent COVID-19. The gene calls are TRBV6-5 and TRBJ2-3, with a tentative D call TRBD2 (6 bases). The chain's CDR3 is CASSTPGLSDTQYF. In nucleotides, the CDR3 is TGTGCCAGCAGTACTCCGGGACTTTCGGATACGCAGTATTTT.